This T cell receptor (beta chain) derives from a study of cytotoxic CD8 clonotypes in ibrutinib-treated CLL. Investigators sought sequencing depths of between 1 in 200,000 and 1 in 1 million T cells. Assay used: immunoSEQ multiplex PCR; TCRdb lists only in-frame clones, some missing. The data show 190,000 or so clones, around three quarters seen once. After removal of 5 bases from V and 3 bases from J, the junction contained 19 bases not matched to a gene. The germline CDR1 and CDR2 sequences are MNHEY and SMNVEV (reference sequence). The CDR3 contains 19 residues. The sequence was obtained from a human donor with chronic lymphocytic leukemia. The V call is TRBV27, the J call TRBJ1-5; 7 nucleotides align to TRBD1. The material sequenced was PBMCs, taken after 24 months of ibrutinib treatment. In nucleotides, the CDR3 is TGTGCCAGCAGTCCAGGCAGGGGGTCATATCTTTTGGTCAATCAGCCCCAGCATTTT. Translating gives CASSPGRGSYLLVNQPQHF.